The TCR beta chain described here comes from a study of blood T cells in healthy people across ages. CDR3 size: 10 residues. V lost 4 bases to trimming and J lost 6 bases, with 4 bases between them. CDR1 is DFQATT, CDR2 SNEGSKA, per germline (reference sequence). The donors, all healthy, were Caucasians living in Russia, aged 6 to 90. Total RNA, at least 6 micrograms per sample, was extracted from PBMCs. PCR was performed a second time for about 7 to 12 cycles using a sample-barcoded 5' primer and a J-beta primer mix. Each CDR3 protein is one row after TCRdb ran MiXCR on the 5' RACE reads. The sample includes 1.5 million to 2 million distinct CDR3 sequences, 28% of them seen just once. This clonotype was seen many times. Its antigen remains unidentified. Points from the study as a whole: Age advanced and TCR beta diversity per million T cells fell, roughly linearly.

The rearrangement uses TRBV20-1 and TRBJ2-1; D ambiguous. Sequenced input: blood. The receptor's source is a woman in her thirties in good health. The CDR3 loop reads CSAKTNEQFF. The DNA for the CDR3 is TGCAGTGCTAAAACCAATGAGCAGTTCTTC.